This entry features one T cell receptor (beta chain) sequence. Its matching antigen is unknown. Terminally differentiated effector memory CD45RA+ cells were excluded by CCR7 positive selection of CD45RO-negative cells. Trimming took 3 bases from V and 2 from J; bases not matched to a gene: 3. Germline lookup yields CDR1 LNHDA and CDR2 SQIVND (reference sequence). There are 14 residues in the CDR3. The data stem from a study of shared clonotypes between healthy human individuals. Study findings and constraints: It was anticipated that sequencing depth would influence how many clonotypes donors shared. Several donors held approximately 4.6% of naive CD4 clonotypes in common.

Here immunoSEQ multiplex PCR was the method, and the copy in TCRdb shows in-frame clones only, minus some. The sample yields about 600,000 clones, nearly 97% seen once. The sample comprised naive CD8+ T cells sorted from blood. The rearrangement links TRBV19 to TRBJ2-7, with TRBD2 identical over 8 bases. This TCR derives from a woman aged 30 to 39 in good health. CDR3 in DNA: TGTGCCAGTAGTATTAGTAGCGGGGCCTACGAGCAGTACTTC. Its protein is CASSISSGAYEQYF.